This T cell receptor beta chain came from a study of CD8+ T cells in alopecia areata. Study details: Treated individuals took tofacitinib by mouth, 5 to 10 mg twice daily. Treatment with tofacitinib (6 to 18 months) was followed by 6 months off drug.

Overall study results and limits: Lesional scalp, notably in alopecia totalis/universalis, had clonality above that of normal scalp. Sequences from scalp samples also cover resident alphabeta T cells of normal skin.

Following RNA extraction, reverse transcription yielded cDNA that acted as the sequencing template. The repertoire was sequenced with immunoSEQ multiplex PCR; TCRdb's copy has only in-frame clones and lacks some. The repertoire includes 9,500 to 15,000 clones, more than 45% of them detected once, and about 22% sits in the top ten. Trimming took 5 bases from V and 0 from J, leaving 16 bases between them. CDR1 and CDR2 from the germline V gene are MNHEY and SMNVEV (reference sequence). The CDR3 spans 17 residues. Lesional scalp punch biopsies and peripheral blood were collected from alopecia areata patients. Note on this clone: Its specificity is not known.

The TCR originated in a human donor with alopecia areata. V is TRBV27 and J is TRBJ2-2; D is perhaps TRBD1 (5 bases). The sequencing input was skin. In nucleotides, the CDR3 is TGTGCCAGCAGTCCAGGCCGACAGTTATCGAACACCGGGGAGCTGTTTTTT. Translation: CASSPGRQLSNTGELFF.